These 18 T cell receptor beta chains were all obtained from the same sample, sequenced in a study of a mutant IDH1 vaccine in newly diagnosed glioma. Some clones are missing from TCRdb's copy, which holds only in-frame ones; the method was immunoSEQ multiplex PCR. This sample has over 75,000 clones, with roughly 89% found just once. Specified time point: baseline, week 1 (first vaccination visit). The treatment here: pre-vaccination baseline after standard-of-care therapy. The sample here was PBMCs, taken from a glioma patient treated with radiotherapy, temozolomide or both. The receptors were gathered from a woman aged 45-60 years with glioma.

This clone was picked up a small number of times. The DNA for the CDR3 is TGTGCCACCATGCCGGGACGGAACTATGGCTACACCTTC. Translation: CATMPGRNYGYTF. The V call is TRBV28, the J call TRBJ1-2, with D possibly TRBD1 on 5 matching bases. Germline V lookup: CDR1 MDHEN, CDR2 SYDVKM. There are 13 residues in the CDR3. V dropped 10 bases and J dropped 2 bases, with 14 bases sitting between them.

V usage is TRBV28 and J usage is TRBJ1-5; D is perhaps TRBD1 (5 bases). Trimming took off 10 bases at V and 1 base at J, with 17 bases between the two ends. From germline, CDR1 is MDHEN and CDR2 SYDVKM. The CDR3 is 15 residues long. The CDR3 here is CAISSGGRSNQPQHF. The CDR3 nucleotides are TGTGCCATTTCCTCCGGGGGAAGGAGCAATCAGCCCCAGCATTTT.

This clone was observed a single time. The chain joins TRBV4-1 to TRBJ2-3, with D possibly being TRBD2 (5 bases). This CDR3 contains 16 residues. Looked up from germline, CDR1 is MGHRA and CDR2 is YSYEKL. V was clipped by 1 base and J by 0 bases, with 11 bases between them. The CDR3 reads CASSQGPGSSTDTQYF. CDR3 nucleotide sequence: TGCGCCAGCAGCCAAGGTCCGGGATCAAGCACAGATACGCAGTATTTT.

This chain connects TRBV7-9 to TRBJ2-7, with 10 nucleotides matching TRBD2. This CDR3 spans 15 amino acids. The ends lost 1 base at V and 3 bases at J; junction bases unmatched: 3. CDR1 SEHNR and CDR2 FQNEAQ come from the germline V gene (reference sequence). The CDR3 spells CASSLVRLAGYEQYF. The CDR3 bases are TGTGCCAGCAGCTTAGTAAGACTAGCGGGCTACGAGCAGTACTTC.

V is TRBV9 and J is TRBJ2-7; D unresolved. Per the germline V gene, CDR1 is SGDLS and CDR2 is YYNGEE. The CDR3 runs 14 residues. Trimming removed 1 base from V and 7 bases from J, with 15 bases in between. This chain's CDR3 is CASSVSQGLGEQYF. CDR3 sequence (DNA): TGTGCCAGCAGCGTAAGCCAAGGCCTCGGGGAGCAGTACTTC. Supplemented by reference TRBV9 and TRBJ2-7, the full variable domain reads DSGVTQTPKHLITATGQRVTLRCSPRSGDLSVYWYQQSLDQGLQFLIQYYNGEERAKGNILERFSAQQFPDLHSELNLSSLELGDSALYFCASSVSQGLGEQYFGPGTRLTVT.

The V and J genes are TRBV12-5 and TRBJ1-1; 10 nucleotides line up with TRBD1. V shed 4 bases and J 4 bases; nucleotides not matched to a gene: 6. CDR1 is LGHNT, CDR2 FRNRAP, per germline. There are 15 residues in the CDR3. This CDR3 is CASGSRTGGGTEAFF. The CDR3 nucleotides are TGTGCTAGTGGTTCTCGGACAGGGGGGGGCACTGAAGCTTTCTTT.

V and J are TRBV5-1 and TRBJ2-1, with no clear D. V lost 4 bases, J lost 9 bases, and 14 bases lay in between. The CDR3 has 13 amino acids. Germline loops: CDR1 SGHRS, CDR2 YFSETQ. CDR3 sequence reads: CASSLLPSGEQFF. CDR3 sequence (DNA): TGCGCCAGCAGCCTCCTCCCATCGGGTGAGCAGTTCTTC. The variable domain in full, completed from reference TRBV5-1 and TRBJ2-1, reads KAGVTQTPRYLIKTRGQQVTLSCSPISGHRSVSWYQQTPGQGLQFLFEYFSETQRNKGNFPGRFSGRQFSNSRSEMNVSTLELGDSALYLCASSLLPSGEQFFGPGTRLTVL.

The chain joins TRBV6-5 to TRBJ1-2, with 11 nucleotides matching TRBD1. CDR1 and CDR2 from the germline V gene are MNHEY and SVGAGI. J was trimmed by 4 bases and V by 7 bases; bases with no gene match: 8. The CDR3 spans 15 residues. CDR3 region: CASKQGQGAFYGYTF. In nucleotides, the CDR3 is TGTGCCAGCAAGCAAGGACAGGGGGCTTTCTATGGCTACACCTTC.

This clone was recorded only once. The chain employs TRBV30 and TRBJ1-5, with D possibly TRBD1 on 5 matching bases. CDR1 and CDR2 from the germline V gene are GTSNPN and SVGIG (reference sequence). The CDR3 runs 13 residues. V lost 3 bases and J 7 bases, leaving 13 bases between the germline ends. This CDR3 reads CAWRDRGTQPQHF. CDR3 DNA: TGTGCCTGGAGAGATAGGGGAACCCAGCCCCAGCATTTT.

In its sample, this clone was seen once. The chain combines TRBV4-1 with TRBJ1-2; 7 positions match TRBD1. The germline V gene encodes CDR1 MGHRA and CDR2 YSYEKL. V lost 2 bases, J lost 4 bases, and 16 bases stayed unmatched. CDR3 length: 18 residues. CDR3 sequence (DNA): TGCGCCAGCAGCCAAAATCCGGAGCGAGGACAGGCGGTCTATGGCTACACCTTC. Translated: CASSQNPERGQAVYGYTF.

The chain couples TRBV5-1 to TRBJ1-2, with D maybe TRBD1 (6 bases). CDR1 is SGHRS and CDR2 is YFSETQ in the germline V gene. The ends were cut back, 4 bases at V and 4 bases at J, with 20 bases in the middle. The CDR3 consists of 16 residues. For the CDR3, the DNA is TGCGCCAGCAGCGTTGGTCTGGGACAAGTGGGCTATGGCTACACCTTC. Translation: CASSVGLGQVGYGYTF.

CDR3 coding DNA: TGCGCCAGCAGCCTAGGGGCGGACTACGCCTACGAGCAGTACTTC. Protein: CASSLGADYAYEQYF. The chain carries TRBV5-1 and TRBJ2-7; a possible D gene is TRBD2 (6 bases). The CDR3 loop spans 15 amino acids. Germline assignment: CDR1 SGHRS and CDR2 YFSETQ. V was trimmed by 4 bases and J by 2 bases, leaving 16 bases between them.

This chain joins TRBV10-2 and TRBJ1-5, with 10 bases that match TRBD1. The germline V gene has CDR1 WSHSY and CDR2 SAAADI. The CDR3 consists of 16 residues. Trimming removed 6 bases from V and 5 bases from J; junction bases left unmatched: 10. The CDR3 here is CASSASGTGVDQPQHF. CDR3 sequence (DNA): TGCGCCAGCAGCGCCTCCGGGACAGGGGTCGATCAGCCCCAGCATTTT.

The gene calls are TRBV5-6 and TRBJ1-1, with 8 bases that match TRBD1. This CDR3 region has 13 residues. The V gene end was trimmed by 1 base and the J gene end by 5 bases; junction bases not matched to a gene: 1. Germline values: CDR1 SGHDT, CDR2 YYEEEE. CDR3: CASSLTGGTEAFF. The CDR3, as DNA: TGTGCCAGCAGCTTGACAGGGGGGACTGAAGCTTTCTTT.

The chain has TRBV19 and TRBJ2-1; 14 bases map to TRBD2. Germline V gives CDR1 LNHDA, CDR2 SQIVND (reference sequence). This CDR3 contains 18 residues. Trimming cost V 6 bases and J 0 bases; bases outside gene matches: 7. The DNA for the CDR3 is TGTGCCAGTAGGGGGACTAGCGGGGGACACAGCTCCTACAATGAGCAGTTCTTC. Protein product: CASRGTSGGHSSYNEQFF.

The chain combines TRBV28 with TRBJ1-1, with D perhaps matching TRBD1 (6 bases). V dropped 5 bases and J dropped 1 base, with 14 bases sitting between them. The CDR3 spans 15 residues. Germline CDR1 is MDHEN and CDR2 is SYDVKM. The CDR3 bases are TGTGCCAGCAGTCCCCAGGGGTTTAGGAACACTGAAGCTTTCTTT. Translating it yields CASSPQGFRNTEAFF.

This chain joins TRBV7-6 and TRBJ2-7, with 7 nucleotides matching TRBD2. Trimming took 6 bases from V and 3 from J; bases not matched to a gene: 8. CDR1 and CDR2 from the germline V gene are SGHVS and FNYEAQ. This CDR3 comprises 14 residues. CDR3 nucleotide sequence: TGTGCCAGCAGTTCTAGCGGTTTGGGCTACGAGCAGTACTTC. This encodes CASSSSGLGYEQYF.

CDR3 sequence (DNA): TGTGCCAGCAGCGCCTCTAGCGGGAGGGCCGGTGAGCAGTTCTTC. It encodes CASSASSGRAGEQFF. The rearrangement joins TRBV6-5 to TRBJ2-1, with TRBD2 matching 12 bases. Trimming took 6 bases from V and 9 from J; bases not matched to a gene: 9. The CDR3 sequence is 15 residues long. Germline-derived CDR1 and CDR2 are MNHEY and SVGAGI.